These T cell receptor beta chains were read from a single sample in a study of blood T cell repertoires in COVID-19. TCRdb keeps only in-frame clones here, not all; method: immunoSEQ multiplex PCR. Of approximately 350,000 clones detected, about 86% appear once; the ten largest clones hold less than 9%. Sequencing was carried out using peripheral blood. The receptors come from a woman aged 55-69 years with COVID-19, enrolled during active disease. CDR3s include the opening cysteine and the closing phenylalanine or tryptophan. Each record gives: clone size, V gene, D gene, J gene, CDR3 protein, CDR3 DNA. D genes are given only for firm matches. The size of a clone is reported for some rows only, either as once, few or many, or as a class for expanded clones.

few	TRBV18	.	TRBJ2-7	CASSQAPGNSYEQYF	TGTGCCAGCTCACAAGCCCCCGGTAACTCCTACGAGCAGTACTTC
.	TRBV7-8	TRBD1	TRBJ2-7	CASSSRGTGGEQYF	TGTGCCAGCAGCTCTAGGGGGACAGGCGGCGAGCAGTACTTC
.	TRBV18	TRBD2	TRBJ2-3	CASSRGTSGDTQYF	TGTGCCAGCTCACGGGGGACTAGCGGAGATACGCAGTATTTT
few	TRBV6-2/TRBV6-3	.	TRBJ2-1	CASSLDRSSYNEQFF	TGTGCCAGCAGCTTAGACAGAAGCTCCTACAATGAGCAGTTCTTC
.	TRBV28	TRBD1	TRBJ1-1	CASSLPGQGISTEAFF	TGTGCCAGCAGTTTACCGGGACAGGGAATCAGCACTGAAGCTTTCTTT
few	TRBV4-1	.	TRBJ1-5	CASSPGTLNQPQHF	TGCGCCAGCAGCCCAGGGACACTGAATCAGCCCCAGCATTTT
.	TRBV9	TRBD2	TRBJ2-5	CASSVIAGFKETQYF	TGTGCCAGCAGCGTAATAGCGGGGTTCAAAGAGACCCAGTACTTC
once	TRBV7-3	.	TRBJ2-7	CASSPNQGSEQYF	TGTGCCAGCAGCCCAAACCAGGGTTCCGAGCAGTACTTC
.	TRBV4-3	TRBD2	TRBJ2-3	CASSQDILAGSTDTQYF	TGCGCCAGCAGCCAAGATATACTAGCGGGGAGCACAGATACGCAGTATTTT
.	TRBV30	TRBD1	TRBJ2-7	CAWDRGSYEQYF	TGTGCCTGGGACAGGGGGTCCTACGAGCAGTACTTC
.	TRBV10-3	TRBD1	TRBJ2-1	CAITDRELNNEQFF	TGTGCCATCACCGACAGGGAGTTGAACAATGAGCAGTTCTTC
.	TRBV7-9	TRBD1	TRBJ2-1	CASSLKTGGFNEQFF	TGTGCCAGCAGCTTGAAGACAGGGGGCTTCAATGAGCAGTTCTTC
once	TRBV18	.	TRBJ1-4	CASSPTVEGSNEKLFF	TGTGCCAGCTCACCTACCGTGGAGGGATCCAATGAAAAACTGTTTTTT
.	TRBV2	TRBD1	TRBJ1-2	CASSWDRDGYTF	TGTGCCAGCAGCTGGGACAGGGATGGCTACACCTTC
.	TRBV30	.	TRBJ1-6	CAWSALQGLPKNSPLHF	TGTGCCTGGAGTGCATTACAGGGCCTCCCTAAGAATTCACCCCTCCACTTT
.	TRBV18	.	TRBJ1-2	CASSPYGGGYTF	TGTGCCAGCTCACCATATGGAGGAGGCTACACCTTC
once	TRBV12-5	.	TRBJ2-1	CASGLVPGTALYNEQFF	TGTGCTAGTGGTTTGGTACCAGGGACTGCCCTTTACAATGAGCAGTTCTTC
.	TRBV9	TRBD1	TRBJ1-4	CASSPTGQIFKLFF	TGTGCCAGCAGCCCCACGGGACAGATATTTAAACTGTTTTTT
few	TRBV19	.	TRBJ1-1	CASSIPRGNTEAFF	TGTGCCAGTAGTATACCAAGGGGTAACACTGAAGCTTTCTTT
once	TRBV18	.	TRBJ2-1	CASSPGQVSNEQFF	TGTGCCAGCTCACCAGGGCAGGTTAGTAATGAGCAGTTCTTC
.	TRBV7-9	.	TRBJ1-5	CASSFPDQPQHF	TGTGCCAGCAGCTTCCCGGATCAGCCCCAGCATTTT
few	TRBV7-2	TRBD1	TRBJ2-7	CASSPDRVRGEQYF	TGTGCCAGCAGCCCAGACAGGGTAAGAGGCGAGCAGTACTTC
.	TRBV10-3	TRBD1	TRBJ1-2	CAISEPTAGQGGYTF	TGTGCCATCAGTGAGCCAACCGCTGGACAGGGAGGCTACACCTTC